This T cell receptor (beta chain) was obtained from a study of blood T cell repertoires in COVID-19. Overall study: COVID-19 samples, acute and convalescent, were from the United States, Italy and Spain.

The germline V gene has CDR1 SNHLY and CDR2 FYNNEI. The CDR3 has 14 amino acids. The V gene end was trimmed by 6 bases and the J gene end by 1 base; junction bases not matched to a gene: 2. In the original processing: Estimation of nucleated cell counts was performed using reference gene primer amplification. Repertoires were generated with immunoSEQ multiplex PCR, while TCRdb's copy carries only in-frame clones and drops some. The V and J calls and the clone size are those of that table, but D and trimming were determined from the DNA. Of a few hundred thousand clones in the sample, around nine tenths were seen once.

The chain links TRBV2 to TRBJ2-4; 8 nucleotides match TRBD1. Sequenced material: PBMCs or T cells enriched from blood (not recorded which). The sequence derives from a woman aged 25 to 45 who had been exposed to COVID-19. The CDR3 loop reads CASRDREAKNIQYF. The DNA of the CDR3 is TGTGCCAGCAGGGACAGGGAGGCCAAAAACATTCAGTACTTC.